Shown below are 29 T cell receptor beta chains from a single sample sequenced in a study of blood T cell repertoires in COVID-19. The data were produced by immunoSEQ multiplex PCR, yet TCRdb's version contains in-frame clones alone and is incomplete. The top ten clones hold 15% of a sample with over 200,000 clones, approximately 84% of them seen once. The specimen was PBMCs or T cells enriched from blood (not recorded which). The receptors stem from a man in his forties or fifties who had recovered from COVID-19.

This clone was seen a handful of times. CDR3 loop: CASSLQEEAEAFF. The CDR3 DNA sequence: TGTGCCAGCAGCTTACAGGAGGAGGCTGAAGCTTTCTTT. V usage is TRBV7-3 and J usage is TRBJ1-1; D is ambiguous. CDR1 SGHTA and CDR2 FQGTGA come from the germline V gene. The CDR3 runs to 13 residues. V was pared by 2 bases and J by 6 bases, with 10 bases between.

The chain couples TRBV5-4 to TRBJ2-3; TRBD2 matches 16 bases. The CDR3 extends over 17 amino acids. The germline CDR1 and CDR2 sequences are SGHNT and YYREEE (reference sequence). Trimming cost V 3 bases and J 5 bases; bases outside gene matches: 6. CDR3 residues: CASSWGTSGRAEDTQYF. The CDR3 DNA is TGTGCCAGCAGCTGGGGGACTAGCGGGAGGGCCGAAGATACGCAGTATTTT.

The sample holds one count of this clone. CDR3 DNA: TGTGCCAGCAGCCCAGGGGGGTCGCGGCTCCCGGGGATGGAGACCCAGTACTTC. Translating it yields CASSPGGSRLPGMETQYF. V is TRBV3-1 (or the pseudogene TRBV3-2) and J is TRBJ2-5; possibly TRBD1 for D (7 bases). The V gene lost 4 bases and the J gene lost 5 bases, with 26 bases spanning the gap. The CDR3 loop spans 18 amino acids. From germline, CDR1 is LGHDT and CDR2 YNNKEL (reference sequence).

This chain links TRBV10-3 with TRBJ2-1; D might be TRBD2 (5 bases). Between the trimmed V and J ends, which lost 0 bases and 4 bases, there was a span of 22 bases. The CDR3 spans 19 residues. Germline CDR1 is ENHRY and CDR2 is SYGVKD. CDR3 sequence reads: CAISESRGNGTRAYNEQFF. The DNA of the CDR3 is TGTGCCATCAGTGAGTCTAGAGGGAACGGTACGAGGGCTTACAATGAGCAGTTCTTC.

The CDR3 is CASSKGQGFYNEQFF. CDR3 DNA: TGCGCCAGCAGCAAGGGACAGGGCTTTTACAATGAGCAGTTCTTC. V gene TRBV5-1 combines with J gene TRBJ2-1, with TRBD1 matching over 9 bases. Looked up from germline, CDR1 is SGHRS and CDR2 is YFSETQ. The CDR3 consists of 15 residues. V trimming: 4 bases; J trimming: 4 bases; junction bases outside the gene matches: 6.

This clone has a single count. This sequence joins TRBV5-4 and TRBJ2-7; TRBD1 matches at 9 bases. J was trimmed by 3 bases and V by 3 bases; bases with no gene match: 7. CDR1 is SGHNT and CDR2 is YYREEE in the germline V gene (reference sequence). This CDR3 is built from 15 residues. This chain's CDR3 is CASSSEGQGNYEQYF. The CDR3 DNA is TGTGCCAGCAGCTCTGAGGGACAGGGAAACTACGAGCAGTACTTC.

The V and J genes are TRBV2 and TRBJ1-2; no clear D gene. V lost 6 bases and J lost 2, with 19 bases in between. The CDR3 totals 16 residues. CDR1 is SNHLY and CDR2 is FYNNEI in the germline V gene. The CDR3 here is CASSRWALAVNYGYTF. The CDR3 bases are TGTGCCAGCAGCCGATGGGCGTTGGCAGTCAACTATGGCTACACCTTC.

V usage is TRBV6-5 and J usage is TRBJ1-5; no clear D. The CDR3 has 15 amino acids. V lost 10 bases and J 0 bases, leaving 16 bases between the germline ends. Germline-derived CDR1 and CDR2 are MNHEY and SVGAGI. The CDR3 is CATSSKNHSNQPQHF. In DNA form, the CDR3 reads TGTGCCACCTCGAGTAAAAACCATAGCAATCAGCCCCAGCATTTT.

This chain joins TRBV4-3 and TRBJ1-1; perhaps TRBD1 as D (5 bases). Trimming left V 3 bases short and J 11 bases short, with 10 bases between. The length of the CDR3 is 11 residues. CDR1 is LGHNA, CDR2 YSLEER, per germline. The CDR3 here is CASSQGRSAFF. DNA for the CDR3: TGCGCCAGCAGCCAGGGGCGGTCGGCTTTCTTT.

This sequence joins TRBV7-9 and TRBJ2-2, with D possibly matching TRBD1 (6 bases). Deletions cut 0 bases from V and 1 base from J, with 9 bases between. This CDR3 comprises 16 residues. Germline V CDR1 and CDR2: SEHNR, FQNEAQ (reference sequence). CDR3 sequence reads: CASSLATGRNTGELFF. CDR3 in DNA: TGTGCCAGCAGCTTAGCAACAGGGCGGAACACCGGGGAGCTGTTTTTT.

This chain joins TRBV18 and TRBJ1-1, with D perhaps matching TRBD1 (5 bases). The V end was cut by 5 bases, the J end by 4 bases, with 14 bases between. This CDR3 is built from 14 residues. Per the germline V gene, CDR1 is KGHSH and CDR2 is LQKENI. DNA of the CDR3: TGTGCCAGCTCAGAGACAGATGGTAGCACTGAAGCTTTCTTT. Translation gives CASSETDGSTEAFF.

This sequence joins TRBV5-4 and TRBJ2-3; 7 positions agree with TRBD2. CDR1 and CDR2 (germline): SGHNT, YYREEE (reference sequence). The CDR3 covers 14 residues. V lost 3 bases to trimming and J lost 4 bases; unmatched junction nucleotides: 5. The DNA for the CDR3 is TGTGCCAGCAGCTGGGACTACTCCGCAGATACGCAGTATTTT. This codes for CASSWDYSADTQYF.

The gene calls are TRBV25-1 and TRBJ1-4, with a weak D call TRBD1 (5 bases). The CDR3 is 15 amino acids. Trimming removed 1 base at V and 5 bases at J, with 11 bases between. Germline CDR1 and CDR2: MGHDK and SYGVNS. This CDR3 reads CASSESAGRNEKLFF. CDR3 nucleotides: TGTGCCAGCAGTGAATCGGCAGGGAGGAATGAAAAACTGTTTTTT.

This chain links TRBV2 with TRBJ1-1, with 8 bases identical to TRBD1. The CDR3 spans 13 residues. CDR1 and CDR2 from the germline V gene are SNHLY and FYNNEI. V shed 8 bases, J shed 4 bases, and the junction held 6 bases outside the gene matches. This CDR3 reads CASLFQGATEAFF. CDR3 sequence (DNA): TGTGCCAGCCTTTTTCAGGGGGCCACTGAAGCTTTCTTT.

There are many counts of this clone. The identical CDR3 is also encoded by other nucleotide sequences in the sample. This chain connects TRBV5-1 to TRBJ1-5, with 10 bases matching TRBD1. The V gene's germline CDR1 is SGHRS and CDR2 YFSETQ. The ends lost 3 bases at V and 5 bases at J; junction bases unmatched: 2. This CDR3 is built from 14 residues. CDR3 loop: CASSSGQGDQPQHF. CDR3 DNA sequence: TGCGCCAGCAGCTCAGGACAGGGGGATCAGCCCCAGCATTTT.

V gene TRBV28 combines with J gene TRBJ1-2; the match to TRBD1 covers 11 bases. Germline V CDR1 and CDR2: MDHEN, SYDVKM. The CDR3 contains 13 residues. The trim removed 6 bases at V and 6 bases at J, leaving 3 bases unmatched. The CDR3 here is CASRPDRGHGYTF. CDR3 in DNA: TGTGCCAGCAGACCGGACAGGGGGCATGGCTACACCTTC.

CDR3 nucleotide sequence: TGTGCCAGCAGCACCAGCCCAGGGTGGGAGCAGTACTTC. This translates into CASSTSPGWEQYF. The chain employs TRBV11-2 and TRBJ2-7; D is perhaps TRBD1 (5 bases). This CDR3 is built from 13 residues. The V end was cut by 5 bases, the J end by 7 bases, with 15 bases between. The V gene's germline CDR1 is SGHAT and CDR2 FQNNGV.

The chain carries TRBV6-5 and TRBJ1-2, with D perhaps TRBD1 (6 bases). The CDR3 loop spans 13 amino acids. Trimming stripped 1 base from V and 7 bases from J, with 10 bases between. In germline, CDR1 is MNHEY, CDR2 SVGAGI. CDR3: CASSYYRESGYTF. In DNA, the CDR3 is TGTGCCAGCAGTTACTACAGGGAATCTGGCTACACCTTC.

The J gene is TRBJ1-2, the V gene TRBV15; possibly TRBD1 for D (5 bases). The CDR3 runs 13 residues. Germline CDR1 and CDR2: LNHNV and YYDKDF (reference sequence). V was pared by 1 base and J by 8 bases, with 11 bases between. Here the CDR3 reads CATSRGRALGYTF. CDR3 bases: TGTGCCACCAGCAGAGGCAGGGCGCTAGGCTACACCTTC.

V is TRBV19 and J is TRBJ2-2, with 11 bases that match TRBD1. CDR3 length: 16 residues. Germline V CDR1 and CDR2: LNHDA, SQIVND (reference sequence). V shed 5 bases and J 7 bases; nucleotides not matched to a gene: 9. This CDR3 is CASSAQDRGLGGELFF. The CDR3 DNA follows: TGTGCCAGTAGTGCCCAGGACAGGGGGCTAGGCGGGGAGCTGTTTTTT.

This chain connects TRBV15 to TRBJ2-1, with 10 bases fitting TRBD2. CDR3 length: 16 amino acids. The V segment lost 2 bases and the J segment 4 bases; nucleotides outside the gene matches: 5. The germline V gene encodes CDR1 LNHNV and CDR2 YYDKDF (reference sequence). The chain's CDR3 is CATSRPGLALYNEQFF. The DNA of the CDR3 is TGTGCCACCAGCAGACCGGGACTAGCGCTATACAATGAGCAGTTCTTC.

This chain links TRBV7-2 with TRBJ2-7; 7 bases agree with TRBD2. The germline V gene has CDR1 SGHTA and CDR2 FQGNSA. The CDR3 totals 15 residues. V lost 1 base, J lost 2 bases, and 5 bases stayed unmatched. Here the CDR3 DNA reads TGTGCCAGCAGCTTAGGAGGTGGGGGGGCCTACGAGCAGTACTTC. Its translation is CASSLGGGGAYEQYF. Together with reference TRBV7-2 and TRBJ2-7, the CDR3 gives the full variable domain: GAGVSQSPSNKVTEKGKDVELRCDPISGHTALYWYRQSLGQGLEFLIYFQGNSAPDKSGLPSDRFSAERTGGSVSTLTIQRTQQEDSAVYLCASSLGGGGAYEQYFGPGTRLTVT.

The J gene is TRBJ1-6, the V gene TRBV7-9; D is possibly TRBD1 (5 bases). V lost 4 bases and J 10 bases, leaving 11 bases between the germline ends. Germline assignment: CDR1 SEHNR and CDR2 FQNEAQ (reference sequence). This CDR3 is 13 amino acids long. CDR3 protein: CASSSSTVSPLHF. CDR3 nucleotides: TGTGCCAGCAGCTCGTCGACAGTCTCACCCCTCCACTTT. Variable domain in full (rest from reference TRBV7-9 and TRBJ1-6): DTGVSQNPRHKITKRGQNVTFRCDPISEHNRLYWYRQTLGQGPEFLTYFQNEAQLEKSRLLSDRFSAERPKGSFSTLEIQRTEQGDSAMYLCASSSSTVSPLHFGNGTRLTVT.

The sample holds one count of this clone. This rearrangement joins TRBV5-1 to TRBJ1-1; 8 bases fit TRBD1. V shed 0 bases, J shed 5 bases, and the junction held 6 bases outside the gene matches. In germline, CDR1 is SGHRS, CDR2 YFSETQ. This CDR3 is 15 amino acids long. The CDR3 protein is CASSLAPTGETEAFF. Written as DNA, the CDR3 is TGCGCCAGCAGCTTGGCCCCGACAGGGGAAACTGAAGCTTTCTTT.

The V gene is TRBV19, the J gene TRBJ1-6; no clear D. The CDR3 is 14 residues long. Trimming left V 6 bases short and J 5 bases short, with 11 bases between. Per germline, CDR1 LNHDA and CDR2 SQIVND (reference sequence). The CDR3 sequence: CASRRTENNSPLHF. CDR3 in DNA: TGTGCCAGTAGGAGGACTGAGAATAATTCACCCCTCCACTTT.

V is TRBV15 and J is TRBJ1-2; a possible D gene is TRBD1 (5 bases). Germline V CDR1 and CDR2: LNHNV, YYDKDF (reference sequence). Trimming left V 0 bases short and J 6 bases short, with 8 bases between. The CDR3 is made up of 13 amino acids. This CDR3 reads CATSRDRGNGYTF. The CDR3, as DNA: TGTGCCACCAGCAGAGATCGGGGGAATGGCTACACCTTC.

This clone appeared once. The chain combines TRBV7-2 with TRBJ1-6, with D perhaps TRBD1 (6 bases). The germline CDR1 and CDR2 sequences are SGHTA and FQGNSA. V lost 7 bases to trimming and J lost 3 bases, with 10 bases between them. The CDR3 runs 14 residues. CDR3 protein: CASTPTGYNSPLHF. The CDR3 DNA is TGTGCCAGCACCCCGACAGGCTATAATTCACCCCTCCACTTT.

The chain employs TRBV19 and TRBJ1-6; tentative D call: TRBD1 (6 bases). The CDR3 length is 14 residues. Looked up from germline, CDR1 is LNHDA and CDR2 is SQIVND (reference sequence). Trimming stripped 5 bases from V and 10 bases from J, with 15 bases between. CDR3 DNA sequence: TGTGCCAGTAGTGCCCTCAGGGGCGACTCACCCCTCCACTTT. Its translation is CASSALRGDSPLHF.

The chain employs TRBV7-6 and TRBJ2-5; D unclear. V lost 2 bases and J lost 0, with 10 bases in between. Per germline, CDR1 SGHVS and CDR2 FNYEAQ. This CDR3 contains 15 residues. In DNA, the CDR3 is TGTGCCAGCAGCTTACAGGCGTCTTACCAAGAGACCCAGTACTTC. This codes for CASSLQASYQETQYF.